What follows are 20 T cell receptor beta chains derived from one specimen sequenced in a study of patients and donors after allogeneic stem cell transplantation. Each CDR3 protein is one row after TCRdb ran MiXCR on the RT-PCR reads. Among over 400,000 distinct CDR3 sequences, 16% were seen once, and the ten largest hold around 6.8%. The sequenced material came from blood, either unsorted or a sorted T cell fraction (not recorded which). The receptor set was obtained from a human donor who was either an allogeneic HSCT recipient or a stem cell or donor lymphocyte infusion donor (not recorded which). It is not recorded whose cells these are; they may come from a transplant donor.

The rearrangement joins TRBV10-3 to TRBJ2-7, with D unresolved. Trimming took off 0 bases at V and 2 bases at J, with 14 bases between the two ends. This CDR3 region has 16 residues. Looked up from germline, CDR1 is ENHRY and CDR2 is SYGVKD. The CDR3 nucleotides are TGTGCCATCAGTGAGTCGAATAATGGGGTCCCCTACGAGCAGTACTTC. Protein product: CAISESNNGVPYEQYF.

This clonotype was counted between two and nine times. J is TRBJ1-3 and V is TRBV10-3; D is unclear. Trimming removed 2 bases at V and 7 bases at J, with 15 bases between. This CDR3 region has 15 residues. Germline CDR1 ENHRY, CDR2 SYGVKD. This chain's CDR3 is CAISEQGPTRNTIYF. For the CDR3, the DNA is TGTGCCATCAGTGAGCAAGGGCCAACCCGGAACACCATATATTTT.

The gene calls are TRBV15 and TRBJ2-7, with 7 positions matching TRBD1. Germline lookup yields CDR1 LNHNV and CDR2 YYDKDF (reference sequence). Unmatched junction bases numbered 12, after V lost 5 bases and J lost 2 bases. The CDR3 totals 16 residues. In nucleotides, the CDR3 is TGTGCCACCAGCCGGACCCTGGACAGGTTAGCCTACGAGCAGTACTTC. Residues: CATSRTLDRLAYEQYF.

Only a few counts were recorded for this clonotype. The V gene is TRBV18, the J gene TRBJ2-5, with unresolved D. Germline lookup yields CDR1 KGHSH and CDR2 LQKENI. CDR3 length equals 13 residues. Trimming pared 3 bases from V and 7 bases from J, leaving 12 bases between. CDR3 protein: CASSPGPWGTQYF. The CDR3 DNA follows: TGTGCCAGCTCACCGGGTCCCTGGGGGACCCAGTACTTC.

The rearrangement uses TRBV5-1 and TRBJ2-3; 9 nucleotides match TRBD2. V lost 4 bases and J lost 1; bases outside the gene matches: 13. The CDR3 contains 18 residues. The germline V gene has CDR1 SGHRS and CDR2 YFSETQ. The CDR3 loop reads CASSRGTSPARGTDTQYF. For the CDR3, the DNA is TGCGCCAGCAGCAGAGGGACTAGCCCTGCGCGCGGCACAGATACGCAGTATTTT. Full variable domain (missing parts from reference TRBV5-1 and TRBJ2-3): KAGVTQTPRYLIKTRGQQVTLSCSPISGHRSVSWYQQTPGQGLQFLFEYFSETQRNKGNFPGRFSGRQFSNSRSEMNVSTLELGDSALYLCASSRGTSPARGTDTQYFGPGTRLTVL.

This clonotype was counted only a few times. This rearrangement joins TRBV12-5 to TRBJ2-1, with 9 bases lining up with TRBD1. Germline V gene sequence: CDR1 LGHNT, CDR2 FRNRAP. J lost 0 bases, V lost 7 bases, and 4 bases had no gene match. The CDR3 has 15 residues. Here the CDR3 reads CASVGTGSSYNEQFF. The CDR3 nucleotides read TGTGCTAGTGTAGGGACAGGGAGCTCCTACAATGAGCAGTTCTTC.

The V gene is TRBV12-3 or TRBV12-4, the J gene TRBJ1-1; no clear D. This CDR3 spans 14 amino acids. Trimming pared 1 base from V and 6 bases from J, leaving 12 bases between. The CDR3 region is CASSLDGPIPEAFF. CDR3 sequence (DNA): TGTGCCAGCAGTTTAGACGGGCCTATCCCTGAAGCTTTCTTT.

This clonotype has at least ten counts. This chain joins TRBV24-1 and TRBJ2-1, with D perhaps matching TRBD1 (6 bases). The CDR3 contains 14 residues. Trimming stripped 10 bases from V and 6 bases from J, with 18 bases between. CDR1 and CDR2 (germline): KGHDR, SFDVKD. CDR3 in amino acids: CATGTRGKLNEQFF. CDR3 nucleotide sequence: TGTGCCACGGGAACCAGGGGAAAGCTCAATGAGCAGTTCTTC.

This chain links TRBV12-3 or TRBV12-4 with TRBJ2-2, with a weak D call TRBD1 (5 bases). This CDR3 spans 15 amino acids. Trimming pared 3 bases from V and 4 bases from J, leaving 12 bases between. DNA of the CDR3: TGTGCCAGCAGTTTTACTCCTAGGGGCACCGGGGAGCTGTTTTTT. It yields the protein CASSFTPRGTGELFF.

This clonotype was counted only a few times. This sequence joins TRBV30 and TRBJ2-7; maybe TRBD2 (5 bases). Trimming removed 0 bases from V and 0 bases from J, with 9 bases in between. This CDR3 has 14 amino acids. Germline V lookup: CDR1 GTSNPN, CDR2 SVGIG (reference sequence). CDR3 protein: CAWSVGLSSYEQYF. Written as DNA, the CDR3 is TGTGCCTGGAGTGTCGGACTTAGCTCCTACGAGCAGTACTTC.

V usage is TRBV5-1 and J usage is TRBJ1-4, with D perhaps matching TRBD1 (6 bases). The CDR3 sequence is 16 residues long. The germline V gene encodes CDR1 SGHRS and CDR2 YFSETQ. V lost 3 bases, J lost 3 bases, and 15 bases lay in between. The CDR3 region has the DNA TGCGCCAGCAGCTCGGGAGACAGGACCCCTAATGAAAAACTGTTTTTT. Residues: CASSSGDRTPNEKLFF.

The chain uses TRBV6-1 and TRBJ2-1; 8 bases match TRBD1. Germline V CDR1 and CDR2: MNHNS, SASEGT. V lost 2 bases, J lost 3 bases, and 6 bases stayed unmatched. The CDR3 is made up of 16 amino acids. The CDR3 region is CASSERTGKFYNEQFF. CDR3 nucleotide sequence: TGTGCCAGCAGTGAAAGGACAGGGAAATTCTACAATGAGCAGTTCTTC.

The gene calls are TRBV11-2 and TRBJ2-7; D may be TRBD2 (5 bases). Trimming removed 2 bases from V and 2 bases from J, with 10 bases in between. The CDR3 contains 14 residues. Germline CDR1 reads SGHAT; CDR2 reads FQNNGV. CDR3 nucleotide sequence: TGTGCCAGCAGCTTAAGCGGCTACACCTACGAGCAGTACTTC. It is translated as CASSLSGYTYEQYF.

This clonotype was counted between two and nine times. This rearrangement joins TRBV7-6 to TRBJ2-7; D call uncertain. The CDR3 sequence is 16 residues long. Germline CDR1 is SGHVS and CDR2 is FNYEAQ. Deletions cut 4 bases from V and 2 bases from J, with 18 bases between. The CDR3 loop is CASSSTVGPFPYEQYF. Written as DNA, the CDR3 is TGTGCCAGCAGCTCCACAGTAGGTCCTTTTCCCTACGAGCAGTACTTC. The full variable domain, its missing parts supplied by reference TRBV7-6 and TRBJ2-7, is GAGVSQSPRYKVTKRGQDVALRCDPISGHVSLYWYRQALGQGPEFLTYFNYEAQQDKSGLPNDRFSAERPEGSISTLTIQRTEQRDSAMYRCASSSTVGPFPYEQYFGPGTRLTVT.

The chain combines TRBV6-6 with TRBJ2-7; no reliable D call. V was clipped by 2 bases and J by 6 bases, with 5 bases between them. The CDR3 is 11 amino acids. Germline V gene lookup returns CDR1 MNHNY and CDR2 SVGAGI (reference sequence). CDR3 amino acids: CASSYDGEQYF. CDR3 bases: TGTGCCAGCAGTTACGATGGCGAGCAGTACTTC.

This clonotype was observed a handful of times. The CDR3 DNA reads as TGTGCCAGCAGCTTAGGCCCGGGACTAGCGCAATACGAGCAGTACTTC. Protein sequence: CASSLGPGLAQYEQYF. V is TRBV7-2 and J is TRBJ2-7, with 10 bases aligning to TRBD2. The germline CDR1 and CDR2 sequences are SGHTA and FQGNSA. This CDR3 has 16 amino acids. V shed 1 base, J shed 4 bases, and the junction held 7 bases outside the gene matches.

The J gene is TRBJ2-1, the V gene TRBV9; D is unclear. The V end was cut by 4 bases, the J end by 8 bases, with 19 bases between. This CDR3 is built from 15 residues. The germline gives CDR1 SGDLS, CDR2 YYNGEE. The chain's CDR3 is CASSPHSGPQDEQFF. The CDR3 coding sequence is TGTGCCAGCAGCCCACACTCCGGGCCCCAGGATGAGCAGTTCTTC.

V and J are TRBV6-6 and TRBJ1-2; D unresolved. Deletions cut 5 bases from V and 5 bases from J, with 12 bases between. The CDR3 runs 13 residues. Germline CDR1 and CDR2: MNHNY and SVGAGI (reference sequence). The chain's CDR3 is CASSDTGRYGYTF. The CDR3 nucleotides read TGTGCCAGCAGTGACACCGGCCGGTATGGCTACACCTTC.

A remark on this clonotype: This could be a read error, since a much larger clone is one nucleotide away. The rearrangement uses TRBV12-3 or TRBV12-4 and TRBJ2-1; unclear D gene. Trimming removed 5 bases from V and 9 bases from J, with 5 bases in between. This CDR3 region has 10 residues. The DNA of the CDR3 is TGTGCCAGCAGTAACGGTGAGCAGTTCTTC. This codes for CASSNGEQFF.

This clonotype has more than one count but fewer than ten. The chain has TRBV7-9 and TRBJ1-1; 7 bases agree with TRBD1. The CDR3 sequence is 16 residues long. Germline lookup yields CDR1 SEHNR and CDR2 FQNEAQ (reference sequence). Losses at the gene ends were 5 bases for V and 6 bases for J; bases not matched to a gene: 15. The chain's CDR3 is CASSQGQAKRWAEAFF. The CDR3 region has the DNA TGTGCCAGCAGCCAAGGACAGGCTAAGCGGTGGGCTGAAGCTTTCTTT.